This T cell receptor beta chain was found in a study of shared clonotypes between healthy human individuals. Overall study context: Three plates were used per donor for CD4 naive, three for CD4 memory, two for CD8 naive and one for CD8 memory. General study findings and limits: The low donor count limited represented genetic and exposure-history diversity.

Repertoires were generated with immunoSEQ multiplex PCR, while TCRdb's copy carries only in-frame clones and drops some. The sample lists some 2 million clones, about 95% occurring once. Trimming left V 3 bases short and J 1 base short, with 6 bases between. Germline values: CDR1 MNHEY, CDR2 SVGAGI. This CDR3 is built from 13 residues. As concerns this clone: Its target is unknown. Distinct nucleotide sequences in the sample also encode this CDR3.

The naive CD8 population came from CD45RO-negative cells selected for CCR7, without terminally differentiated effector memory CD45RA+ cells. Donors were healthy HIV-negative adults without recently reported acute infections or vaccinations. The origin of this receptor is a man younger than 35 in good health. The sample was naive CD8+ T cells sorted from blood. V gene TRBV6-5 combines with J gene TRBJ1-1; D unresolved. CDR3 loop: CASSYAQNTEAFF. Here the CDR3 DNA reads TGTGCCAGCAGTTATGCCCAGAACACTGAAGCTTTCTTT.